This T cell receptor beta chain was profiled in a study of early T cells in non-severe SARS-CoV-2 infection. Study summary: The authors sequenced bulk RNA from unsorted whole blood, leaving chains unpaired. Whole-study findings and limits: VDJdb matching, biased toward anti-spike CD8 responses, missed private and CD4 specificities.

This clonotype was found a few times. The antigen is undetermined. Between the trimmed V and J ends, which lost 6 bases and 3 bases, there was a span of 11 bases. The germline CDR1 and CDR2 sequences are MDHEN and SYDVKM. CDR3 length: 13 amino acids. Individually, cDNA molecules had unique molecular identifiers attached to them. TCRdb passed the 5' RACE reads through MiXCR, listing each CDR3 protein once. The sample consists of 65,000 to 80,000 distinct CDR3 sequences, more than 10% of them appearing once. The sample comprised whole blood. This rearrangement joins TRBV28 to TRBJ1-1, with D possibly matching TRBD1 (6 bases). The origin of this receptor is an adult who was a healthcare worker with PCR-confirmed SARS-CoV-2 infection or an uninfected control (not recorded which). The CDR3 loop reads CASSLDSYTEAFF. The CDR3 coding sequence is TGTGCCAGCAGCTTGGACAGTTACACTGAAGCTTTCTTT.